This TCR beta chain was observed in a study of shared clonotypes between healthy human individuals. Subsets obtained from CD4+ cells comprised CD45RA+ naive and CD45RA-negative memory cells. With regard to this clone: The same CDR3 also results from other DNA sequences found in this sample.

Germline V gene data show CDR1 as MDHEN and CDR2 as SYDVKM. This CDR3 spans 16 amino acids. V lost 4 bases and J lost 1, with 14 bases in between. Clones were read by immunoSEQ multiplex PCR, and TCRdb kept only the in-frame ones, dropping some. The sample holds roughly 520,000 clones, approximately 95% seen once. The chain recombines TRBV28 with TRBJ2-1; D may be TRBD2 (6 bases). Sequenced input: naive CD4+ T cells sorted from blood. Regarding subset: CD45RA+ positively selected. The TCR was taken from a woman between 25 and 40 years old in good health. CDR3 residues: CASSSPGRGSYNEQFF. Written as DNA, the CDR3 is TGTGCCAGCAGTTCCCCTGGGCGGGGATCCTACAATGAGCAGTTCTTC.